The 31 T cell receptor beta chains presented below share a single source sample, sequenced in a study of a mutant IDH1 vaccine in newly diagnosed glioma. Libraries were prepared by immunoSEQ multiplex PCR; TCRdb keeps only in-frame clonotypes and omits some of them. The table has some 59,000 clones, around 91% seen once; the top ten hold around 1.9%. No cognate antigen is known for these TCRs. Time point denoted: week 11, during vaccination. In every dose of vaccine, 300 ug of mutant IDH1 20-mer peptide was given alongside topical imiquimod. The specimen was PBMCs, collected from a glioma patient whose treatment included an IDH1 peptide vaccine. These receptors were taken from a man aged 35 to 55 with glioma.

The V gene is TRBV29-1, the J gene TRBJ2-7; TRBD1 agrees at 8 bases. Trimming removed 8 bases from V and 0 bases from J; junction bases left unmatched: 12. The length of the CDR3 is 15 residues. Germline V gene sequence: CDR1 SQVTM, CDR2 ANQGSEA. CDR3 sequence reads: CSTCVRTGISYEQYF. The CDR3 DNA is TGCAGCACATGCGTGCGGACAGGGATCTCCTACGAGCAGTACTTC.

This chain connects TRBV14 to TRBJ2-7; unclear D gene. Germline V gene data show CDR1 as SGHDN and CDR2 as FVKESK. V shed 0 bases and J shed 1 base, with 4 bases lying between them. The CDR3 is made up of 13 amino acids. CDR3 DNA sequence: TGTGCCAGCAGCCAAGATCCATCCTACGAGCAGTACTTC. This encodes CASSQDPSYEQYF.

The rearrangement links TRBV19 to TRBJ1-2; the D gene is possibly TRBD1 (6 bases). V lost 2 bases to trimming and J lost 6 bases, with 10 bases between them. CDR3 size: 13 residues. From germline, CDR1 is LNHDA and CDR2 SQIVND (reference sequence). CDR3 in amino acids: CASSISQGHGYTF. The CDR3 region has the DNA TGTGCCAGTAGTATATCACAGGGCCATGGCTACACCTTC.

This clone was recorded only once. DNA for the CDR3: TGTGCCAGCAGCAAACCGGGACCGACCTACGAGCAGTACTTC. Protein: CASSKPGPTYEQYF. The J gene is TRBJ2-7, the V gene TRBV12-1. TRBV12-1 counts as a pseudogene. The CDR3 is 14 residues long.

The rearrangement joins TRBV7-2 to TRBJ2-1; D not certain. Germline assignment: CDR1 SGHTA and CDR2 FQGNSA. V lost 9 bases and J 0 bases, leaving 9 bases between the germline ends. The CDR3 extends over 13 amino acids. CDR3 in DNA: TGTGCCAGTCGGACGCTCTCCTACAATGAGCAGTTCTTC. This translates into CASRTLSYNEQFF.

The chain combines TRBV7-3 with TRBJ2-1; 12 positions match TRBD2. Germline CDR1 and CDR2: SGHTA and FQGTGA. The length of the CDR3 is 19 residues. V was clipped by 4 bases and J by 1 base; unmatched bases: 11. CDR3 nucleotides: TGTGCCAGCAGCTCCCGACTAGCGGGAGTTAAGGGGTCCTACAATGAGCAGTTCTTC. This encodes CASSSRLAGVKGSYNEQFF. Full variable domain (rest looked up from reference TRBV7-3 and TRBJ2-1): GAGVSQTPSNKVTEKGKYVELRCDPISGHTALYWYRQSLGQGPEFLIYFQGTGAADDSGLPNDRFFAVRPEGSVSTLKIQRTERGDSAVYLCASSSRLAGVKGSYNEQFFGPGTRLTVL.

This chain uses TRBV6-1 with TRBJ1-2; TRBD1 matches at 7 bases. This CDR3 is 16 amino acids long. The junction had 10 bases not matched to a gene; V was cut back by 1 base and J by 5 bases. Looked up from germline, CDR1 is MNHNS and CDR2 is SASEGT. CDR3 residues: CASSEVGPQGLYGYTF. In DNA, the CDR3 is TGTGCCAGCAGTGAAGTGGGACCACAGGGGCTGTATGGCTACACCTTC.

The chain is built from TRBV30 and TRBJ1-1; 8 bases are shared with TRBD1. This CDR3 region has 16 residues. Germline assignment: CDR1 GTSNPN and CDR2 SVGIG (reference sequence). V trimming: 1 base; J trimming: 1 base; junction bases outside the gene matches: 8. The CDR3 region is CAWSAPRQGWNTEAFF. CDR3 bases: TGTGCCTGGAGTGCCCCCCGACAGGGGTGGAACACTGAAGCTTTCTTT.

This clone occurred once. V is TRBV5-6 and J is TRBJ2-5; D is unclear. Germline CDR1 is SGHDT and CDR2 is YYEEEE. The ends were cut back, 2 bases at V and 7 bases at J, with 21 bases in the middle. The CDR3 totals 16 residues. CDR3 DNA: TGTGCCAGCAGCTTATCCTCAATGGGTAGCTTGGGGACCCAGTACTTC. Translating it yields CASSLSSMGSLGTQYF.

The chain recombines TRBV11-2 with TRBJ2-7, with 9 bases matching TRBD2. Germline V CDR1 and CDR2: SGHAT, FQNNGV. With V trimmed by 0 bases and J by 3 bases, 9 bases remained unmatched. This CDR3 contains 17 residues. Written as DNA, the CDR3 is TGTGCCAGCAGCTTAGATCCTGGTAGCGGGAGAATCTACGAGCAGTACTTC. It yields the protein CASSLDPGSGRIYEQYF.

The V call is TRBV6-1, the J call TRBJ1-2; TRBD1 aligns across 8 bases. Germline lookup yields CDR1 MNHNS and CDR2 SASEGT. V shed 6 bases, J shed 4 bases, and the junction held 10 bases outside the gene matches. CDR3 size: 15 residues. CDR3 residues: CASSQQGGEGYGYTF. CDR3 nucleotide sequence: TGTGCCAGCAGCCAACAGGGGGGGGAGGGCTATGGCTACACCTTC.

The V gene is TRBV25-1, the J gene TRBJ1-1; unclear D gene. The germline gives CDR1 MGHDK, CDR2 SYGVNS. V lost 2 bases to trimming and J lost 5 bases, with 9 bases between them. The CDR3 consists of 13 residues. In DNA, the CDR3 is TGTGCCAGCAGTGAAACGTCGGGTACTGAAGCTTTCTTT. Translated: CASSETSGTEAFF.

This clone has a single count. The chain joins TRBV19 to TRBJ2-1, with 7 bases lining up with TRBD1. Trimming cost V 4 bases and J 8 bases; bases outside gene matches: 2. The germline V gene has CDR1 LNHDA and CDR2 SQIVND (reference sequence). The CDR3 covers 12 residues. The CDR3, as DNA: TGTGCCAGTAGTAACAGGGGCCATGAGCAGTTCTTC. Protein sequence: CASSNRGHEQFF.

The chain links TRBV5-1 to TRBJ1-4; no reliable D call. CDR1 and CDR2 from the germline V gene are SGHRS and YFSETQ. There are 14 residues in the CDR3. Trimming shortened V by 4 bases and J by 8 bases, and 15 bases separated the two germline ends. CDR3 in DNA: TGCGCCAGCAGCCGAGACCGAATTGGGGAAAAACTGTTTTTT. Its protein is CASSRDRIGEKLFF.

This rearrangement joins TRBV4-1 to TRBJ1-5, with D perhaps matching TRBD1 (6 bases). Trimming shortened V by 6 bases and J by 5 bases, and 17 bases separated the two germline ends. This CDR3 is built from 15 residues. Germline V CDR1 and CDR2: MGHRA, YSYEKL. The CDR3 DNA reads TGCGCCAGCAGATATTTAGACAGGCTAGATCAGCCCCAGCATTTT. This codes for CASRYLDRLDQPQHF.

This chain uses TRBV18 with TRBJ1-1; D perhaps matches TRBD1 (6 bases). CDR1 and CDR2 from the germline V gene are KGHSH and LQKENI. The CDR3 runs 12 residues. Trimming shortened V by 6 bases and J by 9 bases, and 14 bases separated the two germline ends. The CDR3 is CASSLLGGQAFF. In DNA, the CDR3 is TGTGCCAGCTCCCTACTAGGGGGTCAAGCTTTCTTT. The variable domain in full, completed from reference TRBV18 and TRBJ1-1, reads NAGVMQNPRHLVRRRGQEARLRCSPMKGHSHVYWYRQLPEEGLKFMVYLQKENIIDESGMPKERFSAEFPKEGPSILRIQQVVRGDSAAYFCASSLLGGQAFFGQGTRLTVV.

On this clone itself: One junction end does not reproduce the germline sequence, and a read error may be involved. V gene TRBV12-5 combines with J gene TRBJ1-3; no clear D gene. Germline values: CDR1 LGHNT, CDR2 FRNRAP. The CDR3 is made up of 15 amino acids. The chain's CDR3 is CASGLVTGSGSTIYF. The CDR3 coding sequence is TGTGCTAGTGGTTTGGTTACGGGCTCTGGAAGCACCATATATTTT.

V and J are TRBV5-4 and TRBJ2-7, with 9 bases aligning to TRBD1. The CDR3 sequence is 15 residues long. The germline V gene has CDR1 SGHNT and CDR2 YYREEE (reference sequence). V lost 4 bases to trimming and J lost 3 bases; unmatched junction nucleotides: 8. CDR3 protein: CASSPRTGDNYEQYF. The CDR3, as DNA: TGTGCCAGCAGCCCAAGGACAGGGGACAACTACGAGCAGTACTTC.

V and J are TRBV19 and TRBJ1-1; perhaps TRBD1 as D (5 bases). The V and J ends lost 1 base and 4 bases respectively, with 10 bases between them. The CDR3 spans 14 residues. Germline V gene lookup returns CDR1 LNHDA and CDR2 SQIVND (reference sequence). CDR3: CASSIGGSGTEAFF. CDR3 nucleotide sequence: TGTGCCAGTAGTATAGGGGGGTCGGGCACTGAAGCTTTCTTT.

This chain joins TRBV12-5 and TRBJ1-1, with 8 nucleotides matching TRBD1. CDR1 and CDR2 from the germline V gene are LGHNT and FRNRAP. Losses at the gene ends were 5 bases for V and 1 base for J; bases not matched to a gene: 6. The CDR3 totals 15 residues. The CDR3 DNA reads as TGTGCTAGTGGTAGGAGTGGACAGGGGAACACTGAAGCTTTCTTT. As protein: CASGRSGQGNTEAFF.

The genes are TRBV19 and TRBJ2-3; 9 positions match TRBD2. The germline V gene has CDR1 LNHDA and CDR2 SQIVND (reference sequence). V trimming: 11 bases; J trimming: 0 bases; junction bases outside the gene matches: 9. CDR3 length: 15 amino acids. The CDR3 bases are TGTGCCTGCGGGGGGGTACAGATAAGCACAGATACGCAGTATTTT. Translating gives CACGGVQISTDTQYF.

This rearrangement joins TRBV29-1 to TRBJ2-3, with D tentatively TRBD1 or TRBD2 (5 bases each). Trimming removed 4 bases from V and 2 bases from J, with 13 bases in between. The CDR3 sequence is 14 residues long. The germline V gene has CDR1 SQVTM and CDR2 ANQGSEA. The CDR3 DNA reads TGCAGCGTTGCGGGGCTCCCTTACACAGATACGCAGTATTTT. Translation gives CSVAGLPYTDTQYF.

The rearrangement uses TRBV7-9 and TRBJ2-1; D remains ambiguous. V was clipped by 2 bases and J by 2 bases, with 4 bases between them. The CDR3 totals 13 residues. Germline V gene data show CDR1 as SEHNR and CDR2 as FQNEAQ (reference sequence). CDR3 residues: CASSLLTYNEQFF. In DNA, the CDR3 is TGTGCCAGCAGCTTATTGACCTACAATGAGCAGTTCTTC.

The chain has TRBV2 and TRBJ1-1; TRBD1 might be the D (5 bases). The germline gives CDR1 SNHLY, CDR2 FYNNEI. The CDR3 is 14 amino acids. Trimming cost V 4 bases and J 4 bases, with 13 bases left between them. The CDR3 here is CASSGQGMTTEAFF. In nucleotides, the CDR3 is TGTGCCAGCAGTGGGCAGGGTATGACCACTGAAGCTTTCTTT.

V gene TRBV11-2 combines with J gene TRBJ2-7; D is perhaps TRBD1 (5 bases). This CDR3 has 18 residues. With 5 bases removed from V and 2 bases from J, the gap between germline ends came to 25 bases. The germline V gene encodes CDR1 SGHAT and CDR2 FQNNGV. CDR3 coding DNA: TGTGCCAGCAGCCCAGTGAACCGTAGGAAGGGGTCCACCTACGAGCAGTACTTC. Protein sequence: CASSPVNRRKGSTYEQYF.

This chain joins TRBV9 and TRBJ2-5; tentatively, D is TRBD2 (6 bases). Trimming shortened V by 3 bases and J by 4 bases, and 10 bases separated the two germline ends. The length of the CDR3 is 13 residues. CDR1 is SGDLS, CDR2 YYNGEE, per germline. As DNA, the CDR3 is TGTGCCAGCAGCGCTCGAGCGGGAGAGACCCAGTACTTC. Its protein product is CASSARAGETQYF.

V and J are TRBV19 and TRBJ1-1; TRBD1 matches 9 bases. Trimming at V came to 3 bases and at J to 4 bases, leaving 6 bases not matched to a gene. The germline V gene encodes CDR1 LNHDA and CDR2 SQIVND (reference sequence). The CDR3 spans 15 residues. CDR3 DNA: TGTGCCAGTAGTATGTTCCAGACAGGGGGCACTGAAGCTTTCTTT. It is translated as CASSMFQTGGTEAFF.

This clone has a single count. The rearrangement uses TRBV4-1 and TRBJ2-3; D is ambiguous. V lost 0 bases, J lost 4 bases, and 5 bases lay in between. This CDR3 comprises 13 residues. CDR1 MGHRA and CDR2 YSYEKL come from the germline V gene. The CDR3 loop reads CASSQEPPDTQYF. Here the CDR3 DNA reads TGCGCCAGCAGCCAAGAACCGCCAGATACGCAGTATTTT.

The chain links TRBV28 to TRBJ2-7; D unresolved. Deletions cut 7 bases from V and 3 bases from J, with 16 bases between. The germline gives CDR1 MDHEN, CDR2 SYDVKM. The CDR3 is 14 residues long. The chain's CDR3 is CASMQPPTSYEQYF. In DNA form, the CDR3 reads TGTGCCAGCATGCAACCTCCGACAAGCTACGAGCAGTACTTC.

V and J are TRBV6-1 and TRBJ1-5; D gene ambiguous. CDR3 length equals 15 residues. Per germline, CDR1 MNHNS and CDR2 SASEGT. The V gene lost 8 bases and the J gene lost 2 bases, with 16 bases spanning the gap. CDR3 region: CASHRNPWGNQPQHF. CDR3 DNA: TGTGCCAGCCACCGGAACCCCTGGGGCAATCAGCCCCAGCATTTT.

This clone showed up just a few times. The chain combines TRBV6-5 with TRBJ2-5; TRBD2 agrees at 9 bases. V lost 6 bases and J lost 7; bases outside the gene matches: 9. CDR1 MNHEY and CDR2 SVGAGI come from the germline V gene. The CDR3 sequence is 14 residues long. The CDR3 bases are TGTGCCAGCAGCCCACAGGGCGGGGGGGGGACCCAGTACTTC. It codes for CASSPQGGGGTQYF.